Listed below are T cell receptor beta chains from one sample, sequenced in a study of control samples from healthy donors and cancer patients. Method: immunoSEQ multiplex PCR; TCRdb's copy keeps in-frame clones and lacks some. The repertoire includes some 150,000 clones, 94% of them detected once, and about 14% sits in the top ten. The sequenced sample consisted of PBMCs. These receptors originate from a man aged 55 to 70 with colorectal cancer. Both conserved end residues are part of each CDR3. The D gene is left open where the match is weak. Part of the rows lack a size; the others show once, few, many or a class for expanded clones.

clone_size: -; v_call: TRBV19; j_call: TRBJ1-5; cdr3_length: 15; d_call: TRBD1; cdr3_nt: TGTGCCAGTAGTGACCGGGACAGGGCCCCCCAGCCCCAGCATTTT; cdr3_aa: CASSDRDRAPQPQHF
clone_size: -; v_call: TRBV5-1; j_call: TRBJ2-1; cdr3_length: 12; d_call: -; cdr3_nt: TGCGCCAGCCTTAGCCCGGGTAGTGAGCAGTTCTTC; cdr3_aa: CASLSPGSEQFF
clone_size: -; v_call: TRBV28; j_call: TRBJ2-2; cdr3_length: 17; d_call: -; cdr3_nt: TGTGCCAGCAGTCCTCGTGGGGGGGGCAAGGGCACCGGGGAGCTGTTTTTT; cdr3_aa: CASSPRGGGKGTGELFF
clone_size: -; v_call: TRBV5-5; j_call: TRBJ2-4; cdr3_length: 15; d_call: -; cdr3_nt: TGTGCCAGCAGTCCAGGGAGTTTAGCCAAAAACATTCAGTACTTC; cdr3_aa: CASSPGSLAKNIQYF
clone_size: -; v_call: TRBV28; j_call: TRBJ2-1; cdr3_length: 14; d_call: -; cdr3_nt: TGTGCCAGCAGTTATTCTATTGGGGCGCGAGAGCAGTTCTTC; cdr3_aa: CASSYSIGAREQFF
clone_size: -; v_call: TRBV10-3; j_call: TRBJ2-3; cdr3_length: 16; d_call: TRBD2; cdr3_nt: TGTGCCATCAGTGAGTCAGCGGGGGGACTTACAGATACGCAGTATTTT; cdr3_aa: CAISESAGGLTDTQYF
clone_size: -; v_call: TRBV9; j_call: TRBJ1-1; cdr3_length: 16; d_call: TRBD1; cdr3_nt: TGTGCCAGCAGCGTAGGTCTACAGGGGGGAGACACTGAAGCTTTCTTT; cdr3_aa: CASSVGLQGGDTEAFF
clone_size: few; v_call: TRBV6-1; j_call: TRBJ1-1; cdr3_length: 13; d_call: -; cdr3_nt: TGTGCCAGCAGTGAAGGTAAAAACGCTGAAGCTTTCTTT; cdr3_aa: CASSEGKNAEAFF
clone_size: -; v_call: TRBV23-1; j_call: TRBJ2-7; cdr3_length: 17; d_call: -; cdr3_nt: TGCCCCAGCAGTCAACTCCCGGGACCTAGGAGCTCCTACGAGCAGTACTTC; cdr3_aa: CPSSQLPGPRSSYEQYF
clone_size: -; v_call: TRBV2; j_call: TRBJ1-3; cdr3_length: 14; d_call: TRBD1; cdr3_nt: TGTGCCAGCAGGGGGACAGGGCCCGGAAACACCATATATTTT; cdr3_aa: CASRGTGPGNTIYF
clone_size: -; v_call: TRBV12-3/TRBV12-4; j_call: TRBJ2-7; cdr3_length: 13; d_call: -; cdr3_nt: TGTGCCAGCAGCTCAGTCCCTTTCTACGAGCAGTACTTC; cdr3_aa: CASSSVPFYEQYF
clone_size: -; v_call: TRBV7-8; j_call: TRBJ2-7; cdr3_length: 15; d_call: -; cdr3_nt: TGTGCCAGCAGCTTGCGTCAAGCGAAATACTACGAGCAGTACTTC; cdr3_aa: CASSLRQAKYYEQYF
clone_size: -; v_call: TRBV3-1/TRBV3-2; j_call: TRBJ1-2; cdr3_length: 14; d_call: -; cdr3_nt: TGTGCCAGCAGCCAAGCCAACGGAAACTATGGCTACACCTTC; cdr3_aa: CASSQANGNYGYTF
clone_size: -; v_call: TRBV18; j_call: TRBJ1-4; cdr3_length: 14; d_call: -; cdr3_nt: TGTGCCAGCTCATCCAGGGAGGCTAATGAAAAACTGTTTTTT; cdr3_aa: CASSSREANEKLFF
clone_size: -; v_call: TRBV27; j_call: TRBJ1-1; cdr3_length: 14; d_call: TRBD1; cdr3_nt: TGTGCCAGCAGGACAGGGGACTTGAGCACTGAAGCTTTCTTT; cdr3_aa: CASRTGDLSTEAFF
clone_size: -; v_call: TRBV7-9; j_call: TRBJ1-1; cdr3_length: 12; d_call: -; cdr3_nt: TGTGCCAGCAGCTCCGACGCCACTGAAGCTTTCTTT; cdr3_aa: CASSSDATEAFF
clone_size: -; v_call: TRBV27; j_call: TRBJ2-7; cdr3_length: 15; d_call: -; cdr3_nt: TGTGCCACCATCAAGGGGTCGAGGGGGGTCGGCGAGCAGTACTTC; cdr3_aa: CATIKGSRGVGEQYF
clone_size: -; v_call: TRBV5-1; j_call: TRBJ2-3; cdr3_length: 16; d_call: TRBD2; cdr3_nt: TGCGCCAGCAGCTTGGAGCTAGCGGCTAGCACAGATACGCAGTATTTT; cdr3_aa: CASSLELAASTDTQYF
clone_size: -; v_call: TRBV11-2; j_call: TRBJ1-4; cdr3_length: 14; d_call: -; cdr3_nt: TGTGCCAGCAGCTTTGACATCGGAAAGGAAAAACTGTTTTTT; cdr3_aa: CASSFDIGKEKLFF
clone_size: -; v_call: TRBV5-6; j_call: TRBJ1-1; cdr3_length: 11; d_call: -; cdr3_nt: TGTGCCAGCAGCTGGACGAATGAAGCTTTCTTT; cdr3_aa: CASSWTNEAFF
clone_size: -; v_call: TRBV30; j_call: TRBJ1-2; cdr3_length: 12; d_call: -; cdr3_nt: TGTGCCTACACTGGGGCGGTCTATGGCTACACCTTC; cdr3_aa: CAYTGAVYGYTF
clone_size: -; v_call: TRBV12-3/TRBV12-4; j_call: TRBJ1-2; cdr3_length: 13; d_call: -; cdr3_nt: TGTGCCAGCAGTCCCCAGGGTTCCTATGGCTACACCTTC; cdr3_aa: CASSPQGSYGYTF
clone_size: -; v_call: TRBV10-3; j_call: TRBJ2-5; cdr3_length: 13; d_call: TRBD1; cdr3_nt: TGTGCCATCAGTGAACAGGGGCAAGAGACCCAGTACTTC; cdr3_aa: CAISEQGQETQYF
clone_size: -; v_call: TRBV3-1/TRBV3-2; j_call: TRBJ2-3; cdr3_length: 16; d_call: -; cdr3_nt: TGTGCCAGCAGCCAAGATGGGGCGGGGCGGACAGATACGCAGTATTTT; cdr3_aa: CASSQDGAGRTDTQYF
clone_size: -; v_call: TRBV20-1; j_call: TRBJ2-1; cdr3_length: 17; d_call: TRBD2; cdr3_nt: TGCAGTGCTAGTAGGCAACCGGGGGGTCTCTCATACAATGAGCAGTTCTTC; cdr3_aa: CSASRQPGGLSYNEQFF
clone_size: -; v_call: TRBV9; j_call: TRBJ2-3; cdr3_length: 15; d_call: TRBD2; cdr3_nt: TGTGCCAGCACAAGCGGGGGGCGCGACACAGATACGCAGTATTTT; cdr3_aa: CASTSGGRDTDTQYF
clone_size: -; v_call: TRBV18; j_call: TRBJ1-5; cdr3_length: 13; d_call: -; cdr3_nt: TGTGCCAGCTCGAGGGGCGAGGAAAGTCCCCAGCATTTT; cdr3_aa: CASSRGEESPQHF
clone_size: -; v_call: TRBV7-8; j_call: TRBJ2-1; cdr3_length: 14; d_call: -; cdr3_nt: TGTGCCAGCAGCCCGCTGTGGGCGGGTAATGAGCAGTTCTTC; cdr3_aa: CASSPLWAGNEQFF
clone_size: -; v_call: TRBV5-4; j_call: TRBJ1-6; cdr3_length: 14; d_call: -; cdr3_nt: TGTGCCAGCAGCTTTGGATTCGGGAATTCACCCCTCCACTTT; cdr3_aa: CASSFGFGNSPLHF
clone_size: -; v_call: TRBV25-1; j_call: TRBJ2-7; cdr3_length: 14; d_call: TRBD1; cdr3_nt: TGTGCCAGCAGTAAGACAGGGGGGTCCTACGAGCAGTACTTC; cdr3_aa: CASSKTGGSYEQYF
clone_size: -; v_call: TRBV7-2; j_call: TRBJ2-1; cdr3_length: 15; d_call: -; cdr3_nt: TGTGCCAGCAGCTCTGGGCTAGCCGGTTACAATGAGCAGTTCTTC; cdr3_aa: CASSSGLAGYNEQFF
clone_size: -; v_call: TRBV3-1/TRBV3-2; j_call: TRBJ1-6; cdr3_length: 13; d_call: -; cdr3_nt: TGTGCCAGCAGCCAAGCGGTAAATTCACCCCTCCACTTT; cdr3_aa: CASSQAVNSPLHF
clone_size: once; v_call: TRBV6-6; j_call: TRBJ1-4; cdr3_length: 14; d_call: -; cdr3_nt: TGTGCCAGCAGTTTGTCCTCAGGGAAGGGAAAACTGTTTTTT; cdr3_aa: CASSLSSGKGKLFF
clone_size: few; v_call: TRBV15; j_call: TRBJ1-1; cdr3_length: 14; d_call: -; cdr3_nt: TGTGCCACCAGCGGGGGGCGGACGAACACTGAAGCTTTCTTT; cdr3_aa: CATSGGRTNTEAFF
clone_size: -; v_call: TRBV20-1; j_call: TRBJ2-7; cdr3_length: 11; d_call: -; cdr3_nt: TGCAGTGCTGGGGTAGCCTACGAGCAGTACTTC; cdr3_aa: CSAGVAYEQYF
clone_size: once; v_call: TRBV7-9; j_call: TRBJ2-3; cdr3_length: 13; d_call: -; cdr3_nt: TGTGCCAGCAGCTTAGTGTCTACAGATACGCAGTATTTT; cdr3_aa: CASSLVSTDTQYF
clone_size: -; v_call: TRBV6-5; j_call: TRBJ1-2; cdr3_length: 15; d_call: TRBD1; cdr3_nt: TGTGCCAGCAGTTACTCGGGGACAGTCGGCTATGGCTACACCTTC; cdr3_aa: CASSYSGTVGYGYTF
clone_size: -; v_call: TRBV7-8; j_call: TRBJ2-1; cdr3_length: 15; d_call: TRBD1; cdr3_nt: TGTGCCAGCAGCCGAAGCAGGGGGCCCTACAATGAGCAGTTCTTC; cdr3_aa: CASSRSRGPYNEQFF
clone_size: -; v_call: TRBV11-2; j_call: TRBJ2-7; cdr3_length: 14; d_call: TRBD1; cdr3_nt: TGTGCCAGCAGCTTAGGGCAGGGGGCCTACGAGCAGTACTTC; cdr3_aa: CASSLGQGAYEQYF
clone_size: -; v_call: TRBV7-2; j_call: TRBJ1-1; cdr3_length: 13; d_call: -; cdr3_nt: TGTGCCAGCAGCTTAGCCCAGGTCACTGAAGCTTTCTTT; cdr3_aa: CASSLAQVTEAFF
clone_size: once; v_call: TRBV5-8; j_call: TRBJ1-1; cdr3_length: 12; d_call: -; cdr3_nt: TGTGCCAGCTTGGTGGCACTGCTTGAAGCTTTCTTT; cdr3_aa: CASLVALLEAFF
clone_size: -; v_call: TRBV5-6; j_call: TRBJ2-1; cdr3_length: 15; d_call: TRBD1; cdr3_nt: TGTGCCAGCAGGTCCGGGACAGGGGGCTACAATGAGCAGTTCTTC; cdr3_aa: CASRSGTGGYNEQFF
clone_size: -; v_call: TRBV4-1; j_call: TRBJ1-2; cdr3_length: 13; d_call: -; cdr3_nt: TGCGCCAGCAGCCAAGTAGGCCCATCCCGCTACACCTTC; cdr3_aa: CASSQVGPSRYTF
clone_size: -; v_call: TRBV25-1; j_call: TRBJ2-6; cdr3_length: 14; d_call: -; cdr3_nt: TGTGCCAGCAGTTGGGGGCACGGGGCCAACGTCCTGACTTTC; cdr3_aa: CASSWGHGANVLTF
clone_size: -; v_call: TRBV27; j_call: TRBJ1-6; cdr3_length: 13; d_call: -; cdr3_nt: TGTGCCACCCGAGGGGGGACCTTCGAACCCCTCCACTTT; cdr3_aa: CATRGGTFEPLHF
clone_size: -; v_call: TRBV2; j_call: TRBJ2-4; cdr3_length: 15; d_call: -; cdr3_nt: TGTGCCAGCAGTGAGAGGTCAGGTCAGGGAAACATTCAGTACTTC; cdr3_aa: CASSERSGQGNIQYF
clone_size: -; v_call: TRBV30; j_call: TRBJ1-1; cdr3_length: 17; d_call: -; cdr3_nt: TGTGCCTGGAGTTCTACAGGGTTTCCCCCCTCGGGGACTGAAGCTTTCTTT; cdr3_aa: CAWSSTGFPPSGTEAFF
clone_size: once; v_call: TRBV7-9; j_call: TRBJ1-4; cdr3_length: 17; d_call: TRBD1; cdr3_nt: TGTGCCAGCAGCTTAGCGACCTTGGGACAGGGAAATGAAAAACTGTTTTTT; cdr3_aa: CASSLATLGQGNEKLFF
clone_size: -; v_call: TRBV5-1; j_call: TRBJ2-3; cdr3_length: 14; d_call: TRBD2; cdr3_nt: TGCGCCAGCAGAGGCGGGGGGGATACAGATACGCAGTATTTT; cdr3_aa: CASRGGGDTDTQYF